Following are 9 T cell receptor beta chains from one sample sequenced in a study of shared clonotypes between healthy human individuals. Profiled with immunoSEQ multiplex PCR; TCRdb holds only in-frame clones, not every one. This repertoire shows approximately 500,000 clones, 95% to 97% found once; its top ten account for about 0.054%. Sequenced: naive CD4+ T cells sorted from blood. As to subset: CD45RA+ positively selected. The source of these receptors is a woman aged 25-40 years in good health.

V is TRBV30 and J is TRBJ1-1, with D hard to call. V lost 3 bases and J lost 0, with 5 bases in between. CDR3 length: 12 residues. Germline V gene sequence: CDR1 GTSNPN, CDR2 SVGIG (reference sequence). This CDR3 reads CAWRTVNTEAFF. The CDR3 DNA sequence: TGTGCCTGGAGAACAGTGAACACTGAAGCTTTCTTT.

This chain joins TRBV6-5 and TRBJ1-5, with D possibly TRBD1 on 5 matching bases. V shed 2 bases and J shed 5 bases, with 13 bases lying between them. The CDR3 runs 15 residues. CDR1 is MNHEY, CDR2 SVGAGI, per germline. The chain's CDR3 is CASSYGVGTHQPQHF. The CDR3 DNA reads TGTGCCAGCAGTTACGGTGTGGGGACCCATCAGCCCCAGCATTTT.

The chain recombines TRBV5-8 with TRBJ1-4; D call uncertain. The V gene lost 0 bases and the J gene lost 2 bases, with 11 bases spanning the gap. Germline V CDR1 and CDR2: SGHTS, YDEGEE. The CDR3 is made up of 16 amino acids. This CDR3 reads CASSLDPLLTNEKLFF. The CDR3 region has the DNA TGTGCCAGCAGCTTGGACCCGCTGTTGACTAATGAAAAACTGTTTTTT.

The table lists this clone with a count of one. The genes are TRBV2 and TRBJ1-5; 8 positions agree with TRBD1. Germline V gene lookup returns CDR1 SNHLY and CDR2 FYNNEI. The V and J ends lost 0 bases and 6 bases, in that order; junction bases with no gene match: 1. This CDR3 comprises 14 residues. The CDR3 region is CASSEADRAQPQHF. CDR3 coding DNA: TGTGCCAGCAGTGAAGCGGACAGGGCTCAGCCCCAGCATTTT.

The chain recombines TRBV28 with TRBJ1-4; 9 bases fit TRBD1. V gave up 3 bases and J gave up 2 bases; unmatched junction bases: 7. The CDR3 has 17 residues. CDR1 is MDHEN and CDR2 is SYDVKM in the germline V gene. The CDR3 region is CASSFGYRGLTNEKLFF. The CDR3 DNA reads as TGTGCCAGCAGTTTCGGTTACAGGGGGCTTACTAATGAAAAACTGTTTTTT.

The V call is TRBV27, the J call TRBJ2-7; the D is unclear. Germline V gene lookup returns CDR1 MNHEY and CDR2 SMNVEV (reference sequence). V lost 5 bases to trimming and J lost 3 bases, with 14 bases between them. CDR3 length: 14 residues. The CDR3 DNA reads TGTGCCAGCAGTGGAGTCCCAACATACTACGAGCAGTACTTC. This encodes CASSGVPTYYEQYF.

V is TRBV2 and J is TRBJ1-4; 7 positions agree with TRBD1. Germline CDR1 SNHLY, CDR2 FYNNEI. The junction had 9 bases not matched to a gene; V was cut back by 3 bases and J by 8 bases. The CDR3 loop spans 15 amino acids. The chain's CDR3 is CASSDRGQLGEKLFF. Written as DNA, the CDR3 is TGTGCCAGCAGTGACCGGGGACAGTTGGGGGAAAAACTGTTTTTT.

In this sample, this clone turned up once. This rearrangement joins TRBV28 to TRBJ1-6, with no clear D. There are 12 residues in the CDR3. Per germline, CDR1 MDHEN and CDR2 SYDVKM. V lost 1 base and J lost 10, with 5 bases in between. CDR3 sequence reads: CASSLSGSPLHF. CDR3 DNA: TGTGCCAGCAGTTTATCGGGATCACCCCTCCACTTT.

The CDR3 nucleotides read TGCGCCAGCAGTGAGGCTGCCGGGGATAGCAATCAGCCCCAGCATTTT. The encoded protein is CASSEAAGDSNQPQHF. The chain uses TRBV5-1 and TRBJ1-5, with D hard to call. This CDR3 comprises 16 residues. Germline CDR1 SGHRS, CDR2 YFSETQ. The V and J ends lost 5 bases and 0 bases respectively, with 15 bases between them.